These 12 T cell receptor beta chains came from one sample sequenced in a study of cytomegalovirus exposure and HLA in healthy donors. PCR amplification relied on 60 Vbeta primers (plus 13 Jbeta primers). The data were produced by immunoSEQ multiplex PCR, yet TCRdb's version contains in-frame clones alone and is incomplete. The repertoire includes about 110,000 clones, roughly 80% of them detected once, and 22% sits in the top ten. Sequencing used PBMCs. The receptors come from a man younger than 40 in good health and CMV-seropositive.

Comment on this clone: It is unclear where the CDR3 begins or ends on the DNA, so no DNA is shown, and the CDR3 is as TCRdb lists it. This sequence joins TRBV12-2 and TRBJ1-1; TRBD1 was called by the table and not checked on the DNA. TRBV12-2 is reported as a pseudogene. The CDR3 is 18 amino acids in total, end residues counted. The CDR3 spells CASRLVATGTPWGTEAFF.

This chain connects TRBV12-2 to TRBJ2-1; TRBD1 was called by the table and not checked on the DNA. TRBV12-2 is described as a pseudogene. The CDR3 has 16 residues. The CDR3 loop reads CASRLPDRSSYNEQFF. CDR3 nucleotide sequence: TGTGCAAGTCGCTTACCCGACAGGAGCTCCTACAATGAGCAGTTCTTC.

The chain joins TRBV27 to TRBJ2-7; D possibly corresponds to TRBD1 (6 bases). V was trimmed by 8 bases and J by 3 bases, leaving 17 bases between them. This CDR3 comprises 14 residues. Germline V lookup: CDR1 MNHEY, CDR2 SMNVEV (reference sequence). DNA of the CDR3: TGTGCCAGCGCACCACAGGGTGTAAGCTACGAGCAGTACTTC. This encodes CASAPQGVSYEQYF.

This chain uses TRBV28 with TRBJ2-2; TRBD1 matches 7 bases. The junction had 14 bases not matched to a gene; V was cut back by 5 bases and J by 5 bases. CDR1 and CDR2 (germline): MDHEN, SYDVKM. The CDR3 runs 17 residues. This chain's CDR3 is CASSPQGVAGGTGELFF. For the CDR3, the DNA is TGTGCCAGCAGTCCCCAGGGGGTGGCAGGGGGTACCGGGGAGCTGTTTTTT. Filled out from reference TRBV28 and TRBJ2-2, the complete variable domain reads DVKVTQSSRYLVKRTGEKVFLECVQDMDHENMFWYRQDPGLGLRLIYFSYDVKMKEKGDIPEGYSVSREKKERFSLILESASTNQTSMYLCASSPQGVAGGTGELFFGEGSRLTVL.

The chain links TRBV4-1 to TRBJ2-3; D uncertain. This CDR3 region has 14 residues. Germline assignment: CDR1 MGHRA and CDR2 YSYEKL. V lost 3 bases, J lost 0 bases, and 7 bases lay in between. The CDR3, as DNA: TGCGCCAGCAGCCATCTGACTAGCACAGATACGCAGTATTTT. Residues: CASSHLTSTDTQYF.

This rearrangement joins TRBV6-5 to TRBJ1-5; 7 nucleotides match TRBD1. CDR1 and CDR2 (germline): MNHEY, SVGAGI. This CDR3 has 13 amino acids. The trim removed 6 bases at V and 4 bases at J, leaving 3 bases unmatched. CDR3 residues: CASRPGQNQPQHF. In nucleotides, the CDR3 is TGTGCCAGCAGACCGGGACAGAATCAGCCCCAGCATTTT.

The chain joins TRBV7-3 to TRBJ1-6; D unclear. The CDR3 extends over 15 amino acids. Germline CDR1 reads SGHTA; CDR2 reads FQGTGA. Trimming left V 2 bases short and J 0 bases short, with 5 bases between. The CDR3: CASSLESSYNSPLHF. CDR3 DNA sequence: TGTGCCAGCAGCTTAGAGAGCTCCTATAATTCACCCCTCCACTTT.

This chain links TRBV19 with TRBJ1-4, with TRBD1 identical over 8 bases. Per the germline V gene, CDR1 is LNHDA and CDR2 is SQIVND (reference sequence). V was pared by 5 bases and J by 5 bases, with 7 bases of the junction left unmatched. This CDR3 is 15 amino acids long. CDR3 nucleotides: TGTGCCAGTAGTCGCGACAGGGGATACAATGAAAAACTGTTTTTT. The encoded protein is CASSRDRGYNEKLFF.

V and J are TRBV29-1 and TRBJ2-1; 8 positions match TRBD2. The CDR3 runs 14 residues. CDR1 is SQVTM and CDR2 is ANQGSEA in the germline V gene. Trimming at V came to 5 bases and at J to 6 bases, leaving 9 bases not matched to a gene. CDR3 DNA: TGCAGCGTTTCTCCGGGACTAGGAATCAATGAGCAGTTCTTC. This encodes CSVSPGLGINEQFF.

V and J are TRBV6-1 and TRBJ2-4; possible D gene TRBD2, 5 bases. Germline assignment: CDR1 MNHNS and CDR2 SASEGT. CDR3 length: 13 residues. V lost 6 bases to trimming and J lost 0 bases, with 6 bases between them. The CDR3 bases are TGTGCCAGCAGAGGACTAGCCAAAAACATTCAGTACTTC. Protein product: CASRGLAKNIQYF.

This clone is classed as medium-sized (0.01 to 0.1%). This CDR3 is CASSPHRDRSNTGELFF. The CDR3 DNA is TGTGCCAGCAGCCCACACCGGGACAGATCGAACACCGGGGAGCTGTTTTTT. This chain uses TRBV21-1 with TRBJ2-2; the listed D gene, TRBD1, was not tested against the DNA. TRBV21-1 is classified as a pseudogene. There are 17 residues in the CDR3.

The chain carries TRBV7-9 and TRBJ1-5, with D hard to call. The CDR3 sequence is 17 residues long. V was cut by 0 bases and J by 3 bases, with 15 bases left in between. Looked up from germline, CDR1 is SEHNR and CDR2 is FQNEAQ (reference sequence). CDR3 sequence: CASSLAGSGWHNQPQHF. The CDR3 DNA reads TGTGCCAGCAGCTTAGCCGGGTCGGGGTGGCACAATCAGCCCCAGCATTTT.